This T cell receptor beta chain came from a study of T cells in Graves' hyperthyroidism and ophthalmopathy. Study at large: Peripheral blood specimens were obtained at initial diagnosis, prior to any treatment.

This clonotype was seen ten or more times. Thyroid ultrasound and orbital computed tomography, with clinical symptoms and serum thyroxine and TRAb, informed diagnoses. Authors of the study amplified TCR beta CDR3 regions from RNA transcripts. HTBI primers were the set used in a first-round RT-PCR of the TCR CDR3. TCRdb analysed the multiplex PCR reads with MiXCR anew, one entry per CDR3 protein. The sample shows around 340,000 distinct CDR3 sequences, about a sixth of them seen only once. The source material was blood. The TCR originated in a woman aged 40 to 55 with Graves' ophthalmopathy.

CDR3 residues: CASMFSRGYGYTF. For the CDR3, the DNA is TGTGCCAGCATGTTCTCACGGGGGTATGGCTACACCTTC. The chain joins TRBV6-5 to TRBJ1-2; maybe TRBD1 (5 bases). Germline V CDR1 and CDR2: MNHEY, SVGAGI. This CDR3 has 13 residues. V was shortened by 7 bases and J by 5 bases, with 14 bases between the two germline ends.